The clone carrying this T cell receptor (beta chain) was counted only a few times. The germline V gene has CDR1 LGHDT and CDR2 YNNKEL (reference sequence). The V gene lost 4 bases and the J gene lost 1 base, with 7 bases spanning the gap. The CDR3 has 13 amino acids. The data belong to a study of CD8 T cells in Susac syndrome. Random hexamers were used to reverse transcribe an amount of about 0.45 to 1 ug RNA. It was immunoSEQ multiplex PCR that amplified TCR beta CDR3 across 54 Vbeta and 13 Jbeta. Via MiXCR, TCRdb re-called the immunoSEQ multiplex PCR reads, giving one row per CDR3 protein. This table holds approximately 230,000 distinct CDR3 sequences, about 94% found once. CD8+ and CD4+ T cells from blood underwent TCR beta sequencing.

V gene TRBV3-1 combines with J gene TRBJ2-5; tentative D call: TRBD2 (6 bases). This TCR derives from a human donor with multiple sclerosis. Sequenced: CD4+ T cells from PBMCs. The chain's CDR3 is CASSRGVQETQYF. As DNA, the CDR3 is TGTGCCAGCAGCCGGGGGGTCCAAGAGACCCAGTACTTC.